This is a list of T cell receptor beta chains from one sample in a study of T cells after yellow fever vaccination. TCRdb recomputed calls from the 5' RACE reads with MiXCR, one row per CDR3 protein. The table shows 340,000 or so distinct CDR3 sequences, with around 12% occurring only once. Material: CD4+ T cells sorted from PBMCs, obtained 15 days after the yellow fever booster vaccination. These receptor sequences come from a man between 18 and 29 years old who received the YFV17D yellow fever vaccine. CDR3s include the opening cysteine and the closing phenylalanine or tryptophan. D genes are given only for firm matches. For some rows the clone size is stated as once, few or many, or as a class when expanded; others skip it.

abundance: many; j_gene: TRBJ1-1; v_gene: TRBV7-2; d_gene: TRBD1; CDR3aa: CASSLGSGGTEAFF; CDR3nt: TGTGCCAGCAGCTTAGGGTCAGGGGGCACTGAAGCTTTCTTT
abundance: -; j_gene: TRBJ2-3; v_gene: TRBV4-3; d_gene: -; CDR3aa: CASSQEGSGDTQYF; CDR3nt: TGCGCCAGCAGCCAGGAGGGGTCCGGGGATACGCAGTATTTT
abundance: many; j_gene: TRBJ1-4; v_gene: TRBV6-5; d_gene: -; CDR3aa: CASSYSGATNEKLFF; CDR3nt: TGTGCCAGCAGTTACTCGGGGGCCACTAATGAAAAACTGTTTTTT
abundance: few; j_gene: TRBJ2-5; v_gene: TRBV29-1; d_gene: -; CDR3aa: CSVEDLALQETQYF; CDR3nt: TGCAGCGTTGAAGATCTTGCCTTGCAAGAGACCCAGTACTTC
abundance: -; j_gene: TRBJ2-3; v_gene: TRBV9; d_gene: -; CDR3aa: CASSAGAMHLTDTQYF; CDR3nt: TGTGCCAGCAGCGCCGGGGCAATGCACCTCACAGATACGCAGTATTTT
abundance: -; j_gene: TRBJ1-1; v_gene: TRBV7-6; d_gene: TRBD1; CDR3aa: CASSFYRDRVPLVTEAFF; CDR3nt: TGTGCCAGCAGCTTCTACCGGGACAGGGTCCCCTTAGTGACTGAAGCTTTCTTT
abundance: -; j_gene: TRBJ2-5; v_gene: TRBV6-2/TRBV6-3; d_gene: TRBD2; CDR3aa: CASLGRGTQYF; CDR3nt: TGTGCCAGCCTGGGGAGGGGGACCCAGTACTTC
abundance: -; j_gene: TRBJ2-5; v_gene: TRBV20-1; d_gene: -; CDR3aa: CSAGDWSGEETQYF; CDR3nt: TGCAGTGCTGGGGACTGGAGTGGGGAAGAGACCCAGTACTTC
abundance: few; j_gene: TRBJ1-3; v_gene: TRBV7-2; d_gene: -; CDR3aa: CASSSGRRNTIYF; CDR3nt: TGTGCCAGCAGCTCGGGACGGAGAAACACCATATATTTT
abundance: few; j_gene: TRBJ1-5; v_gene: TRBV5-1; d_gene: -; CDR3aa: CASKDSEDQPQHF; CDR3nt: TGCGCCAGCAAAGACTCAGAAGATCAGCCCCAGCATTTT
abundance: few; j_gene: TRBJ1-1; v_gene: TRBV6-5; d_gene: -; CDR3aa: CASRNRAGNTEAFF; CDR3nt: TGTGCCAGCAGAAACAGGGCTGGGAACACTGAAGCTTTCTTT
abundance: -; j_gene: TRBJ1-5; v_gene: TRBV12-3/TRBV12-4; d_gene: TRBD1; CDR3aa: CASRGTGIGQPQHF; CDR3nt: TGTGCCAGCAGAGGGACAGGGATAGGTCAGCCCCAGCATTTT
abundance: -; j_gene: TRBJ1-2; v_gene: TRBV15; d_gene: -; CDR3aa: CATSRPGRGYGYTF; CDR3nt: TGTGCCACCAGCAGACCGGGCAGGGGTTATGGCTACACCTTC
abundance: -; j_gene: TRBJ2-5; v_gene: TRBV5-6; d_gene: -; CDR3aa: CASSGAGTQYF; CDR3nt: TGTGCCAGCAGCGGGGCCGGGACCCAGTACTTC
abundance: -; j_gene: TRBJ1-3; v_gene: TRBV27; d_gene: TRBD1; CDR3aa: CASRKQGAIDTIYF; CDR3nt: TGTGCCAGCAGAAAACAGGGGGCTATAGACACCATATATTTT
abundance: few; j_gene: TRBJ2-1; v_gene: TRBV7-2; d_gene: TRBD2; CDR3aa: CASRPQTSASYNEQFF; CDR3nt: TGTGCCAGCAGGCCCCAAACTAGCGCCTCCTACAATGAGCAGTTCTTC
abundance: -; j_gene: TRBJ2-1; v_gene: TRBV4-2; d_gene: TRBD2; CDR3aa: CASSPTSGLSLDEQFF; CDR3nt: TGTGCCAGCAGCCCAACTAGCGGCTTGAGTTTGGATGAGCAGTTCTTC
abundance: few; j_gene: TRBJ2-1; v_gene: TRBV12-3/TRBV12-4; d_gene: -; CDR3aa: CASSFLGGASHNEQFF; CDR3nt: TGTGCCAGCAGTTTTCTGGGCGGAGCTTCTCACAATGAGCAGTTCTTC
abundance: -; j_gene: TRBJ2-7; v_gene: TRBV5-4; d_gene: -; CDR3aa: CASSTTETYEQYF; CDR3nt: TGTGCCAGCAGCACGACTGAGACCTACGAGCAGTACTTC
abundance: few; j_gene: TRBJ1-6; v_gene: TRBV4-3; d_gene: -; CDR3aa: CASSQEVRSPLHF; CDR3nt: TGCGCCAGCAGCCAAGAAGTAAGATCACCCCTCCACTTT
abundance: few; j_gene: TRBJ2-3; v_gene: TRBV20-1; d_gene: TRBD2; CDR3aa: CSARLAGDPDTQYF; CDR3nt: TGCAGTGCTAGACTAGCGGGGGACCCAGATACGCAGTATTTT
abundance: few; j_gene: TRBJ1-1; v_gene: TRBV6-5; d_gene: TRBD1; CDR3aa: CASSYSGQGTVNTEAFF; CDR3nt: TGTGCCAGCAGTTACTCAGGACAGGGAACTGTGAACACTGAAGCTTTCTTT
abundance: few; j_gene: TRBJ2-5; v_gene: TRBV21-1; d_gene: -; CDR3aa: CASSLRTGAGETQYF; CDR3nt: TGTGCCAGCAGCCTCCGGACAGGGGCGGGGGAGACCCAGTACTTC
abundance: -; j_gene: TRBJ1-5; v_gene: TRBV20-1; d_gene: TRBD1; CDR3aa: CSARALGTVNQPQHF; CDR3nt: TGCAGTGCTAGAGCTTTGGGGACAGTAAATCAGCCCCAGCATTTT
abundance: few; j_gene: TRBJ2-7; v_gene: TRBV6-1; d_gene: -; CDR3aa: CASSQNSYEQYF; CDR3nt: TGTGCCAGCAGCCAGAACTCCTACGAGCAGTACTTC
abundance: -; j_gene: TRBJ1-2; v_gene: TRBV14; d_gene: -; CDR3aa: CASSLTIWNYGYTF; CDR3nt: TGTGCCAGCAGCCTAACAATCTGGAACTATGGCTACACCTTC
abundance: -; j_gene: TRBJ1-2; v_gene: TRBV3-1; d_gene: -; CDR3aa: CASSQDGGFYGYTF; CDR3nt: TGTGCCAGCAGCCAAGATGGGGGGTTTTATGGCTACACCTTC
abundance: -; j_gene: TRBJ2-5; v_gene: TRBV20-1; d_gene: TRBD1; CDR3aa: CSAPGQVQETQYF; CDR3nt: TGCAGTGCTCCGGGACAGGTCCAAGAGACCCAGTACTTC
abundance: few; j_gene: TRBJ2-7; v_gene: TRBV12-3/TRBV12-4; d_gene: TRBD1; CDR3aa: CASTSLGQAGGQYF; CDR3nt: TGTGCCAGCACTTCCCTGGGACAGGCTGGTGGGCAGTACTTC
abundance: few; j_gene: TRBJ2-1; v_gene: TRBV9; d_gene: -; CDR3aa: CASSPGSPYNEQFF; CDR3nt: TGTGCCAGCAGCCCAGGGAGTCCCTACAATGAGCAGTTCTTC
abundance: many; j_gene: TRBJ2-4; v_gene: TRBV20-1; d_gene: TRBD2; CDR3aa: CSAPGGAVKNIQYF; CDR3nt: TGCAGTGCCCCGGGGGGGGCCGTAAAAAACATTCAGTACTTC
abundance: -; j_gene: TRBJ2-2; v_gene: TRBV6-2/TRBV6-3; d_gene: -; CDR3aa: CATGLPYTGELFF; CDR3nt: TGTGCCACGGGACTCCCTTACACCGGGGAGCTGTTTTTT
abundance: -; j_gene: TRBJ2-1; v_gene: TRBV14; d_gene: TRBD2; CDR3aa: CASSLRTSGDTYNEQFF; CDR3nt: TGTGCCAGCAGCCTACGGACTAGCGGGGATACCTACAATGAGCAGTTCTTC
abundance: many; j_gene: TRBJ1-5; v_gene: TRBV10-1; d_gene: -; CDR3aa: CASSEVRDQPQHF; CDR3nt: TGCGCCAGCAGTGAGGTGAGGGATCAGCCCCAGCATTTT
abundance: -; j_gene: TRBJ2-5; v_gene: TRBV29-1; d_gene: TRBD1; CDR3aa: CSVYRTSTQGVGETQYF; CDR3nt: TGCAGCGTTTACCGAACAAGTACACAGGGGGTTGGAGAGACCCAGTACTTC
abundance: many; j_gene: TRBJ1-1; v_gene: TRBV29-1; d_gene: TRBD1; CDR3aa: CSSGLGQKAFF; CDR3nt: TGCAGCTCCGGTTTGGGACAGAAAGCTTTCTTT
abundance: -; j_gene: TRBJ2-5; v_gene: TRBV4-2; d_gene: -; CDR3aa: CASSHERGRGSEETQYF; CDR3nt: TGTGCCAGCAGCCACGAGAGGGGGCGGGGGTCAGAAGAGACCCAGTACTTC
abundance: few; j_gene: TRBJ1-4; v_gene: TRBV12-3/TRBV12-4; d_gene: TRBD1; CDR3aa: CASRAGGPQKLFF; CDR3nt: TGTGCCAGCAGGGCAGGGGGCCCGCAAAAACTGTTTTTT
abundance: -; j_gene: TRBJ2-1; v_gene: TRBV5-1; d_gene: -; CDR3aa: CASSLRQLNEQFF; CDR3nt: TGCGCCAGCAGCTTGAGACAGCTCAATGAGCAGTTCTTC
abundance: few; j_gene: TRBJ2-2; v_gene: TRBV6-2/TRBV6-3; d_gene: TRBD1; CDR3aa: CASSYRDRGSQTGTGELFF; CDR3nt: TGTGCCAGCAGTTACCGGGACAGGGGCTCACAAACGGGAACCGGGGAGCTGTTTTTT
abundance: -; j_gene: TRBJ1-1; v_gene: TRBV5-5; d_gene: -; CDR3aa: CASSRWGATEAFF; CDR3nt: TGTGCCAGCAGCCGGTGGGGTGCGACTGAAGCTTTCTTT
abundance: -; j_gene: TRBJ2-3; v_gene: TRBV29-1; d_gene: TRBD2; CDR3aa: CSVGRGGSTDTQYF; CDR3nt: TGCAGCGTCGGGAGGGGCGGTAGCACAGATACGCAGTATTTT
abundance: few; j_gene: TRBJ1-1; v_gene: TRBV4-2; d_gene: TRBD1; CDR3aa: CASSRLGQFREAFF; CDR3nt: TGTGCCAGCAGCCGACTGGGACAGTTTAGAGAAGCTTTCTTT
abundance: -; j_gene: TRBJ1-3; v_gene: TRBV5-6; d_gene: -; CDR3aa: CASSDFGRRSGNTIYF; CDR3nt: TGTGCCAGCAGCGACTTCGGGAGAAGGTCTGGAAACACCATATATTTT
abundance: -; j_gene: TRBJ1-1; v_gene: TRBV10-3; d_gene: TRBD1; CDR3aa: CAIKETGGKTEAFF; CDR3nt: TGTGCCATCAAGGAGACAGGGGGCAAGACTGAAGCTTTCTTT
abundance: few; j_gene: TRBJ2-5; v_gene: TRBV4-1; d_gene: TRBD2; CDR3aa: CASSQEPDSGTRLETQYF; CDR3nt: TGCGCCAGCAGCCAAGAACCAGACTCCGGGACTAGGTTAGAGACCCAGTACTTC
abundance: few; j_gene: TRBJ2-7; v_gene: TRBV20-1; d_gene: -; CDR3aa: CSARGEGTGATYEQYF; CDR3nt: TGCAGTGCTAGAGGAGAGGGTACAGGCGCGACCTACGAGCAGTACTTC
abundance: -; j_gene: TRBJ1-4; v_gene: TRBV12-3/TRBV12-4; d_gene: TRBD1; CDR3aa: CASYGQGIEKLFF; CDR3nt: TGTGCCAGCTACGGACAGGGGATTGAAAAACTGTTTTTT
abundance: many; j_gene: TRBJ2-3; v_gene: TRBV7-9; d_gene: TRBD1; CDR3aa: CASSLDRTSDTQYF; CDR3nt: TGTGCCAGCAGCCTGGACAGGACGTCAGATACGCAGTATTTT
abundance: few; j_gene: TRBJ1-1; v_gene: TRBV30; d_gene: -; CDR3aa: CAWSVSADTEAFF; CDR3nt: TGTGCCTGGAGTGTAAGTGCGGACACTGAAGCTTTCTTT
abundance: few; j_gene: TRBJ1-1; v_gene: TRBV20-1; d_gene: -; CDR3aa: CSAQLQGGTEAFF; CDR3nt: TGCAGTGCTCAGTTACAGGGAGGAACTGAAGCTTTCTTT
abundance: few; j_gene: TRBJ2-3; v_gene: TRBV28; d_gene: -; CDR3aa: CASSLGQGMDTQYF; CDR3nt: TGTGCCAGCAGTTTAGGGCAGGGGATGGATACGCAGTATTTT
abundance: few; j_gene: TRBJ2-1; v_gene: TRBV5-1; d_gene: TRBD2; CDR3aa: CASSYLGGNEQFF; CDR3nt: TGCGCCAGCAGCTATCTGGGGGGGAATGAGCAGTTCTTC
abundance: -; j_gene: TRBJ1-6; v_gene: TRBV19; d_gene: -; CDR3aa: CASRLMSSYNSPLHF; CDR3nt: TGTGCCAGTAGGCTCATGAGCTCCTATAATTCACCCCTCCACTTT
abundance: few; j_gene: TRBJ1-2; v_gene: TRBV9; d_gene: -; CDR3aa: CASSESPRGSDYGYTF; CDR3nt: TGTGCCAGCAGCGAGTCCCCCCGAGGGTCTGACTATGGCTACACCTTC